The 10 T cell receptor beta chains below come from one sample, sequenced in a study of spatial heterogeneity in lung cancer. Time point described: blood at routine non-recurrence follow-up after resection. From tumor, nontumor lung or frozen PBMC, whole RNA was taken unsorted for sequencing. MiXCR was run by TCRdb on the 5' RACE reads, yielding one entry per CDR3 protein. This sample has about 120,000 distinct CDR3 sequences; 12% occur once, and the top ten carry 15% to 20%. The sample in question was PBMCs, obtained at follow-up. Receptors were obtained from a male donor with early-stage non-small cell lung cancer.

The chain employs TRBV10-3 and TRBJ1-1; 7 bases map to TRBD1. The CDR3 runs to 14 residues. V lost 7 bases and J lost 4; bases outside the gene matches: 9. The V gene's germline CDR1 is ENHRY and CDR2 SYGVKD. CDR3 bases: TGTGCCATCACTTCGGGAGGGGGCATCACTGAAGCTTTCTTT. It specifies CAITSGGGITEAFF.

The table lists this clonotype with a few counts. The rearrangement joins TRBV6-4 to TRBJ2-2; no firm D call. The V end lost 4 bases, the J end lost 4 bases, and 10 bases lay between the germline ends. The germline gives CDR1 MRHNA, CDR2 SNTAGT. This CDR3 spans 14 amino acids. The CDR3 here is CASSATAITGELFF. CDR3 in DNA: TGTGCCAGCAGTGCGACCGCAATCACCGGGGAGCTGTTTTTT.

This clonotype was counted many times. V usage is TRBV5-1 and J usage is TRBJ2-1; 11 positions match TRBD2. V trimming: 1 base; J trimming: 4 bases; junction bases outside the gene matches: 7. There are 17 residues in the CDR3. CDR1 and CDR2 (germline): SGHRS, YFSETQ. CDR3 in DNA: TGCGCCAGCAGCTTGTCCCCTCTAGCGGGGGGTTACAATGAGCAGTTCTTC. Translation gives CASSLSPLAGGYNEQFF.

This clonotype was recorded a few times. V and J are TRBV5-6 and TRBJ2-5; possible D gene TRBD2, 5 bases. From germline, CDR1 is SGHDT and CDR2 YYEEEE. The CDR3 length is 14 residues. The germline V and J ends were trimmed by 2 bases and 1 base, with 9 bases remaining between them. The chain's CDR3 is CASSFGGLQETQYF. The CDR3 nucleotides read TGTGCCAGCAGCTTCGGAGGACTCCAAGAGACCCAGTACTTC. The full variable domain, with the rest looked up from reference TRBV5-6 and TRBJ2-5, is DAGVTQSPTHLIKTRGQQVTLRCSPKSGHDTVSWYQQALGQGPQFIFQYYEEEERQRGNFPDRFSGHQFPNYSSELNVNALLLGDSALYLCASSFGGLQETQYFGPGTRLLVL.

At least ten counts were recorded for this clonotype. The rearrangement links TRBV6-1 to TRBJ2-5; 10 bases align to TRBD2. V gave up 6 bases and J gave up 0 bases; unmatched junction bases: 19. Germline V gives CDR1 MNHNS, CDR2 SASEGT. This CDR3 has 20 amino acids. The CDR3 sequence: CASRPRDSFLAGANQETQYF. DNA of the CDR3: TGTGCCAGCAGACCACGGGACAGTTTTCTAGCGGGGGCCAACCAAGAGACCCAGTACTTC.

The chain is built from TRBV7-6 and TRBJ2-1, with D possibly being TRBD1 or TRBD2 (5 bases each). The CDR3 extends over 17 amino acids. The V gene's germline CDR1 is SGHVS and CDR2 FNYEAQ. Trimming removed 2 bases at V and 6 bases at J, with 20 bases between. The CDR3 DNA reads TGTGCCAGCAGCTTAAACTCCGGGGCTGGATTTAGCAATGAGCAGTTCTTC. Its translation: CASSLNSGAGFSNEQFF. The whole variable domain, remainder taken from reference TRBV7-6 and TRBJ2-1, is GAGVSQSPRYKVTKRGQDVALRCDPISGHVSLYWYRQALGQGPEFLTYFNYEAQQDKSGLPNDRFSAERPEGSISTLTIQRTEQRDSAMYRCASSLNSGAGFSNEQFFGPGTRLTVL.

This clonotype came up a few times. The chain joins TRBV5-1 to TRBJ1-2, with 9 bases that match TRBD1. Trimming at V came to 4 bases and at J to 6 bases, leaving 4 bases not matched to a gene. Per germline, CDR1 SGHRS and CDR2 YFSETQ. CDR3 length: 13 residues. The CDR3 protein is CASSRDREDGYTF. The CDR3 region has the DNA TGCGCCAGCAGCCGGGACAGGGAGGATGGCTACACCTTC.

There are a few counts of this clonotype. The genes are TRBV11-2 and TRBJ2-2; D not certain. The CDR3 runs to 16 residues. V lost 1 base and J 0 bases, leaving 9 bases between the germline ends. From germline, CDR1 is SGHAT and CDR2 FQNNGV. CDR3 DNA: TGTGCCAGCAGCTTAGTTGGATTACCGAACACCGGGGAGCTGTTTTTT. This sequence encodes CASSLVGLPNTGELFF.

The chain employs TRBV21-1 and TRBJ2-7; the D call TRBD1 from the table was never checked on the DNA. TRBV21-1 is an annotated pseudogene. This CDR3 region has 16 residues. The CDR3, as DNA: TGTGCCAGCAGCAAATACCGACAGGGTGTTTCCTACGAGCAGTACTTC. This codes for CASSKYRQGVSYEQYF.

This clonotype came up once. A clone one base away is much larger, so this may be a read error. The V gene is TRBV2, the J gene TRBJ1-6; no clear D. The CDR3 totals 13 residues. Germline V gives CDR1 SNHLY, CDR2 FYNNEI. In DNA, the CDR3 is TGTGCCAGCAAGAGGGAACCTAATTCACCCCTCTACTTT. It codes for CASKREPNSPLYF. Looking up the rest from reference TRBV2 and TRBJ1-6 gives the full variable domain: EPEVTQTPSHQVTQMGQEVILRCVPISNHLYFYWYRQILGQKVEFLVSFYNNEISEKSEIFDDQFSVERPDGSNFTLKIRSTKLEDSAMYFCASKREPNSPLYFGNGTRLTVT.